This entry concerns a single TCR beta chain. Germline V gene sequence: CDR1 MGHRA, CDR2 YSYEKL. Trimming pared 6 bases from V and 5 bases from J, leaving 4 bases between. There are 11 residues in the CDR3. Source study methods: Reference gene primer amplification yielded estimated nucleated cell counts. Libraries were prepared by immunoSEQ multiplex PCR; TCRdb keeps only in-frame clonotypes and omits some of them. From that table come the V and J calls and clone size; the DNA was used to work out D and trimming. The table includes approximately 93,000 clones, around 74% detected once. The data originate from a study of blood T cell repertoires in COVID-19. Study summary: The United States, Italy and Spain provided the acute and convalescent COVID-19 samples. The analysed material was cDNA or gDNA that came from T cells, B-cell-depleted T cells, or PBMCs.

The rearrangement links TRBV4-1 to TRBJ1-4; D gene unclear. The sequence was obtained from a man between 65 and 85 years old with COVID-19, enrolled during active disease. The sequenced sample was peripheral blood. CDR3 in amino acids: CASRQNEKLFF. CDR3 DNA sequence: TGCGCCAGCAGACAGAATGAAAAACTGTTTTTT.